These T cell receptor beta chains were read from a single sample in a study of PD-1 blockade in classical Hodgkin lymphoma. Sequencing used immunoSEQ multiplex PCR; TCRdb keeps in-frame clones, though not all of them. Here the sample spans approximately 26,000 clones, about 74% being singletons. The specimen was peripheral blood mononuclear cells (PBMCs), collected before the second cycle of nivolumab. These receptors came from a human donor with classical Hodgkin lymphoma. Each CDR3 is given with its conserved first and last residue. A D gene is named only where the DNA matches it firmly. Size is stated for part of the rows, as once, few or many counts, or as a class when the clone is expanded.

CASSELAGGSAETQYF	TGTGCCAGCAGTGAACTAGCGGGAGGCTCAGCGGAGACCCAGTACTTC	TRBD2	TRBV6-1	NA	TRBJ2-5
CAIRGLRDTQYF	TGTGCCATCAGGGGTTTGCGGGATACGCAGTATTTT	NA	TRBV10-3	NA	TRBJ2-3
CASSADRGTDTQYF	TGCGCCAGCAGCGCCGACAGGGGTACAGATACGCAGTATTTT	TRBD1	TRBV5-1	NA	TRBJ2-3
CASSQETTVYNSPLHF	TGCGCCAGCAGCCAAGAAACAACAGTCTATAATTCACCCCTCCACTTT	NA	TRBV4-3	few	TRBJ1-6
CASSVWGTGGLPQPQHF	TGTGCCAGTAGTGTGTGGGGGACAGGGGGCTTGCCTCAGCCCCAGCATTTT	TRBD1	TRBV19	NA	TRBJ1-5
CASSPGTGTYGYTF	TGTGCCAGCTCACCGGGGACAGGGACCTATGGCTACACCTTC	TRBD1	TRBV18	large	TRBJ1-2
CASRSGGANLEQYF	TGTGCCAGCAGATCGGGGGGTGCCAACCTCGAGCAGTACTTC	TRBD2	TRBV5-6	medium-sized	TRBJ2-7
CASSVTPEETQYF	TGTGCCAGCAGCGTCACTCCGGAAGAGACCCAGTACTTC	NA	TRBV7-9	NA	TRBJ2-5
CASSHGLAGGPWREQYF	TGCGCCAGCAGCCATGGACTAGCGGGAGGTCCCTGGAGGGAGCAGTACTTC	TRBD2	TRBV4-1	once	TRBJ2-7
CSGSGVNTGELFF	TGCAGCGGAAGCGGGGTAAACACCGGGGAGCTGTTTTTT	TRBD2	TRBV29-1	NA	TRBJ2-2
CASSSPRGNYGYTF	TGTGCCAGCAGCTCGCCGCGGGGGAACTATGGCTACACCTTC	NA	TRBV11-2	NA	TRBJ1-2
CASSVERDGTQYF	TGTGCCAGCAGCGTAGAGCGGGACGGGACCCAGTACTTC	TRBD2	TRBV9	NA	TRBJ2-5
CATSSPGGETQYF	TGTGCCACCAGCAGCCCCGGGGGAGAGACCCAGTACTTC	NA	TRBV15	NA	TRBJ2-5
CASSIPGLAHEQFF	TGTGCCAGCAGTATACCGGGACTAGCCCATGAGCAGTTCTTC	TRBD2	TRBV28	NA	TRBJ2-1
CASSFDNQPQHF	TGTGCCAGCAGCTTTGACAATCAGCCCCAGCATTTT	NA	TRBV7-9	NA	TRBJ1-5
CASSSLPGQGGLGYGYTF	TGCGCCAGCAGCTCTTTGCCGGGACAGGGAGGCCTTGGCTATGGCTACACCTTC	TRBD1	TRBV4-3	NA	TRBJ1-2
CASRAIAGSTGELFF	TGTGCCAGCAGGGCAATTGCGGGATCGACCGGGGAGCTGTTTTTT	NA	TRBV6-5	NA	TRBJ2-2
CASSNSMGPRITEAFF	TGTGCCAGCAGCAATTCTATGGGACCCCGAATCACTGAAGCTTTCTTT	NA	TRBV21-1	NA	TRBJ1-1
CASSLYSGRTSPGEQYF	TGTGCCAGCAGCTTATATAGCGGGAGGACCTCCCCGGGGGAGCAGTACTTC	TRBD2	TRBV13	once	TRBJ2-7
CASSFFGQGLYEQYF	TGTGCCAGCAGCTTTTTTGGACAGGGACTCTACGAGCAGTACTTC	TRBD1	TRBV11-3	NA	TRBJ2-7
CASSPRDVNYGYTF	TGCGCCAGCAGCCCGAGGGACGTCAACTATGGCTACACCTTC	NA	TRBV4-3	few	TRBJ1-2
CASSLIGGPYNEQFF	TGTGCCAGCAGTTTAATAGGGGGACCCTACAATGAGCAGTTCTTC	NA	TRBV27	NA	TRBJ2-1
CASSFGGSGNTIYF	TGTGCCAGCAGTTTCGGTGGCTCTGGAAACACCATATATTTT	NA	TRBV6-6	NA	TRBJ1-3
CASSLSYSPLHF	TGTGCCAGCAGCTTGAGCTACTCACCCCTCCACTTT	NA	TRBV5-6	NA	TRBJ1-6
CSVRGYTEAFF	TGCAGCGTTCGAGGGTACACTGAAGCTTTCTTT	NA	TRBV29-1	NA	TRBJ1-1
CASSGLAGSYNEQFF	TGTGCCAGCAGTGGCCTAGCGGGCTCCTACAATGAGCAGTTCTTC	TRBD2	TRBV2	NA	TRBJ2-1
CASSQRGAGGPGTGELFF	TGCGCCAGCAGTCAAAGGGGCGCGGGAGGGCCGGGGACCGGGGAGCTGTTTTTT	TRBD2	TRBV23-1	once	TRBJ2-2